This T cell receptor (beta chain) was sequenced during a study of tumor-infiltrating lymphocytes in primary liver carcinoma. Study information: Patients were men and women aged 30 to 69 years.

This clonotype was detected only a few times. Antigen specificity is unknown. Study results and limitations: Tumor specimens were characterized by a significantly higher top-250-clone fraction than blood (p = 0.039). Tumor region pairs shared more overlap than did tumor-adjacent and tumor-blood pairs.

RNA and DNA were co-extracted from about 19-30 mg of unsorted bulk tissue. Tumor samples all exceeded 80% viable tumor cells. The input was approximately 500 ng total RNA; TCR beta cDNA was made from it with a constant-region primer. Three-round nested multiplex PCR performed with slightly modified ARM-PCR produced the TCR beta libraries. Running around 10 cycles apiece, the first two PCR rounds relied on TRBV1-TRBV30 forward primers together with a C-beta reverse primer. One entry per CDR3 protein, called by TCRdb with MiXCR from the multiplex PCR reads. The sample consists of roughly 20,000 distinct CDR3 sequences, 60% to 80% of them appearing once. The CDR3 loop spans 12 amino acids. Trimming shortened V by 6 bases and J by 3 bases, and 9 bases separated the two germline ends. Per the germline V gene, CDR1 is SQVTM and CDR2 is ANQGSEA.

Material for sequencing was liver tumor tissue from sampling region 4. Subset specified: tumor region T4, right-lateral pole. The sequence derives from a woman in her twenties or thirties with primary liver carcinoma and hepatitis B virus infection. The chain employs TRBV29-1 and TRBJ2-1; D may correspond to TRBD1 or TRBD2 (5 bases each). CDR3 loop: CSVRGDYNEQFF. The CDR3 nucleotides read TGCAGCGTCCGAGGGGACTACAATGAGCAGTTCTTC.